This T cell receptor (beta chain) was captured in a study of shared clonotypes between healthy human individuals. The CDR3 is made up of 14 amino acids. The V gene's germline CDR1 is MNHEY and CDR2 SVGAGI. Trimming left V 6 bases short and J 4 bases short, with 14 bases between. Repertoires were generated with immunoSEQ multiplex PCR, while TCRdb's copy carries only in-frame clones and drops some. This repertoire shows roughly 2 million clones, more than 90% found once; its top ten account for around 0.13%. This TCR derives from a young man in good health. The chain carries TRBV6-5 and TRBJ2-3; D assignment may be TRBD1 or TRBD2 (5 bases each). Sequencing used naive CD4+ T cells sorted from blood. Documented subset: CD45RA+ positively selected. The CDR3 DNA sequence: TGTGCCAGCAGAACTCGGGACCGGGCAGATACGCAGTATTTT. Protein: CASRTRDRADTQYF.